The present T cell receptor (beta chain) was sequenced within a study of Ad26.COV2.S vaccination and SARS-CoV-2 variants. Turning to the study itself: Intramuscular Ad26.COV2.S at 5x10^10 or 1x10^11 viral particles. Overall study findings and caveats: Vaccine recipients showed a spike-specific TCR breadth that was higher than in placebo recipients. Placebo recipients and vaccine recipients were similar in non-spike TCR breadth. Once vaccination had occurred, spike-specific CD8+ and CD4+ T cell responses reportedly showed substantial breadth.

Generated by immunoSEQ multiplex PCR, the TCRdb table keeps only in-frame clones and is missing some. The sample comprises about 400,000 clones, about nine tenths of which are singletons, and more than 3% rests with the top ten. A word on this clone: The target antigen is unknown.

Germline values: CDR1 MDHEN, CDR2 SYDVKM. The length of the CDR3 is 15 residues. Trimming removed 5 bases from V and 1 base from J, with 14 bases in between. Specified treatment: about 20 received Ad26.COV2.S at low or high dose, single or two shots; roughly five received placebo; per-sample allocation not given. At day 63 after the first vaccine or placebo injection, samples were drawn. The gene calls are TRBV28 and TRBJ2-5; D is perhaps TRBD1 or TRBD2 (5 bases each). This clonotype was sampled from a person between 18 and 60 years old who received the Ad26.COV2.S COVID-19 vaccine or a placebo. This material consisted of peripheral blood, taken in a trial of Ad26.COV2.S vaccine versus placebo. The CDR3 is CASSAQGRPQETQYF. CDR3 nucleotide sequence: TGTGCCAGCAGTGCCCAGGGACGGCCCCAAGAGACCCAGTACTTC.